This T cell receptor (beta chain) originates from a study of Graves' ophthalmopathy and Graves' hyperthyroidism. Study information: Specimen type is peripheral blood, obtained at initial diagnosis before any treatment.

Clinicians diagnosed using symptoms, serum thyroxine, TRAb, thyroid ultrasound and orbital computed tomography. This clonotype has at least ten counts. Amplification of the TCR beta CDR3 regions used RNA transcripts (as template). First-round RT-PCR used HTBI primers; second-round multiplex PCR followed. TCRdb re-called the multiplex PCR reads through MiXCR, storing one row per CDR3 protein. Found here are fewer than 650,000 distinct CDR3 sequences, about 20% of them singletons; the top ten hold approximately 7%. The CDR3 contains 12 residues. The V and J ends lost 6 bases and 3 bases respectively, with 11 bases between them. Per the germline V gene, CDR1 is DFQATT and CDR2 is SNEGSKA (reference sequence).

The chain is built from TRBV20-1 and TRBJ2-5; tentative D call: TRBD1 (5 bases). The origin of this receptor is a woman under 30 with stable Graves' hyperthyroidism. Some clones in this sample may be carry-over from other donors' samples. Sequencing was done on a sample of peripheral blood. CDR3 protein: CSARQGKETQYF. DNA of the CDR3: TGCAGTGCCCGGCAGGGTAAAGAGACCCAGTACTTC.